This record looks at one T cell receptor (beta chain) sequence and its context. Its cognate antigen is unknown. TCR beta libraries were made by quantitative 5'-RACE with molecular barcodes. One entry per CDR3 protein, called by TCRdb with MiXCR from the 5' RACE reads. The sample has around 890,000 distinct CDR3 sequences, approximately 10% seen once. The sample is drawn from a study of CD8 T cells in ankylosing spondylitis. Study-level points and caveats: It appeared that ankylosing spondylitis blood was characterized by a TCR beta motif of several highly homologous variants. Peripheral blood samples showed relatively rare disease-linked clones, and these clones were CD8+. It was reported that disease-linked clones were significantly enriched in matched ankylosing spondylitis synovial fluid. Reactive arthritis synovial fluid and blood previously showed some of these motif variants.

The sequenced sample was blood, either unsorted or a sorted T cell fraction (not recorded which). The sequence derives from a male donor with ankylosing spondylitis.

In DNA form, the CDR3 reads TGTGCCAGCAGCTTAGAGACAAGGGGGCTCTCACCCCTCCACTTT. It yields the protein CASSLETRGLSPLHF. The rearrangement links TRBV7-2 to TRBJ1-6; TRBD1 matches 7 bases. The CDR3 length is 15 residues. V lost 1 base and J lost 10; bases outside the gene matches: 7. Germline-derived CDR1 and CDR2 are SGHTA and FQGNSA.